These T cell receptor beta chains were read from a single sample in a study of T cells in localized non-small cell lung cancer. Clones were read by immunoSEQ multiplex PCR, and TCRdb kept only the in-frame ones, dropping some. The data show 90,000 to 95,000 clones, roughly 87% seen once. This sample comprised peripheral blood, obtained before any cancer treatment. These receptors originate from a man aged 40 to 69 with stage I squamous cell lung carcinoma. Each CDR3 is given with its conserved first and last residue. A D gene is named only where the DNA matches it firmly. Where a row states a size, it is once, few, many or the class of an expanded clone; other rows omit it.

j_gene: TRBJ1-3
v_gene: TRBV6-5
d_gene: NA
abundance: once
CDR3aa: CASSYRDPRRGNTIYF
CDR3nt: TGTGCCAGCAGTTACCGGGACCCCCGAAGGGGAAACACCATATATTTT

j_gene: TRBJ2-2
v_gene: TRBV15
d_gene: NA
abundance: NA
CDR3aa: CATSIHTGELFF
CDR3nt: TGTGCCACCAGCATTCACACCGGGGAGCTGTTTTTT

j_gene: TRBJ2-3
v_gene: TRBV5-1
d_gene: TRBD2
abundance: NA
CDR3aa: CASSLGGGPTDTQYF
CDR3nt: TGCGCCAGCAGCTTGGGCGGGGGACCTACAGATACGCAGTATTTT

j_gene: TRBJ2-7
v_gene: TRBV4-2
d_gene: NA
abundance: NA
CDR3aa: CASSWAGYEQYF
CDR3nt: TGTGCCAGCAGTTGGGCAGGCTACGAGCAGTACTTC

j_gene: TRBJ1-4
v_gene: TRBV5-1
d_gene: TRBD1
abundance: NA
CDR3aa: CASKSRTGRGEKLFF
CDR3nt: TGCGCCAGCAAGAGTAGGACAGGACGAGGGGAAAAACTGTTTTTT

j_gene: TRBJ1-5
v_gene: TRBV27
d_gene: NA
abundance: NA
CDR3aa: CASRLGRGAYQPQHF
CDR3nt: TGTGCCAGCAGACTGGGGAGGGGCGCCTATCAGCCCCAGCATTTT

j_gene: TRBJ2-2
v_gene: TRBV4-2
d_gene: NA
abundance: once
CDR3aa: CASSQEDGTGELFF
CDR3nt: TGTGCCAGCAGCCAAGAAGACGGAACCGGGGAGCTGTTTTTT

j_gene: TRBJ2-7
v_gene: TRBV7-6
d_gene: NA
abundance: NA
CDR3aa: CASSSEGYEQYF
CDR3nt: TGTGCCAGCAGCTCAGAGGGCTACGAGCAGTACTTC

j_gene: TRBJ1-2
v_gene: TRBV28
d_gene: NA
abundance: NA
CDR3aa: CASSSSGQGYDGYTF
CDR3nt: TGTGCCAGCAGTTCCTCCGGTCAGGGGTACGATGGCTACACCTTC

j_gene: TRBJ1-1
v_gene: TRBV7-2
d_gene: NA
abundance: NA
CDR3aa: CASSLGNSLFEAFF
CDR3nt: TGTGCCAGCAGCTTAGGGAACAGTCTATTTGAAGCTTTCTTT

j_gene: TRBJ1-5
v_gene: TRBV2
d_gene: NA
abundance: NA
CDR3aa: CASSVSDYNQPQHF
CDR3nt: TGTGCCAGCAGTGTCTCGGATTACAATCAGCCCCAGCATTTT

j_gene: TRBJ1-1
v_gene: TRBV5-6
d_gene: NA
abundance: NA
CDR3aa: CASSLLGFDRTLKAFF
CDR3nt: TGTGCCAGCAGCTTGTTAGGCTTCGACAGGACCCTAAAAGCTTTCTTT

j_gene: TRBJ1-4
v_gene: TRBV5-1
d_gene: NA
abundance: NA
CDR3aa: CASTGGGLGSEKLFF
CDR3nt: TGCGCCAGCACAGGCGGGGGGTTAGGAAGTGAAAAACTGTTTTTT

j_gene: TRBJ1-1
v_gene: TRBV20-1
d_gene: NA
abundance: once
CDR3aa: CSARMDTEAFF
CDR3nt: TGCAGTGCTAGGATGGACACTGAAGCTTTCTTT

j_gene: TRBJ1-2
v_gene: TRBV7-2
d_gene: NA
abundance: NA
CDR3aa: CASSLGMYGYTF
CDR3nt: TGTGCCAGCAGCTTGGGAATGTATGGCTACACCTTC

j_gene: TRBJ1-1
v_gene: TRBV5-1
d_gene: NA
abundance: NA
CDR3aa: CASRPSSGSNTEAFF
CDR3nt: TGCGCCAGCAGGCCCAGCAGCGGTTCGAACACTGAAGCTTTCTTT

j_gene: TRBJ2-1
v_gene: TRBV6-6
d_gene: TRBD1
abundance: NA
CDR3aa: CASSLDRGPGNGQFF
CDR3nt: TGTGCCAGCAGCCTCGACAGGGGGCCCGGAAATGGGCAGTTCTTC

j_gene: TRBJ2-5
v_gene: TRBV10-3
d_gene: NA
abundance: NA
CDR3aa: CAISRGVQALETQYF
CDR3nt: TGTGCCATCTCCCGTGGGGTACAGGCACTAGAGACCCAGTACTTC

j_gene: TRBJ1-4
v_gene: TRBV19
d_gene: NA
abundance: NA
CDR3aa: CASSITGWNEKLFF
CDR3nt: TGTGCCAGTAGTATTACAGGGTGGAATGAAAAACTGTTTTTT

j_gene: TRBJ1-2
v_gene: TRBV28
d_gene: TRBD1
abundance: NA
CDR3aa: CASSFEDRAGYTF
CDR3nt: TGTGCCAGCAGCTTCGAGGACAGGGCTGGCTACACCTTC

j_gene: TRBJ1-2
v_gene: TRBV6-5
d_gene: NA
abundance: NA
CDR3aa: CASSLVGGGNYGYTF
CDR3nt: TGTGCCAGCAGCCTCGTCGGGGGGGGAAATTATGGCTACACCTTC

j_gene: TRBJ2-1
v_gene: TRBV6-5
d_gene: TRBD1
abundance: NA
CDR3aa: CASSWDRNPHNEQFF
CDR3nt: TGTGCCAGCAGTTGGGACAGGAATCCCCACAATGAGCAGTTCTTC

j_gene: TRBJ1-5
v_gene: TRBV5-5
d_gene: NA
abundance: NA
CDR3aa: CASSPRLGGDQPQHF
CDR3nt: TGTGCCAGCAGCCCCCGGTTGGGGGGCGATCAGCCCCAGCATTTT

j_gene: TRBJ2-7
v_gene: TRBV5-1
d_gene: NA
abundance: NA
CDR3aa: CASSPKTDSYEQYF
CDR3nt: TGCGCCAGCAGCCCCAAGACGGATTCCTACGAGCAGTACTTC

j_gene: TRBJ1-2
v_gene: TRBV6-5
d_gene: TRBD1
abundance: NA
CDR3aa: CASSYSSQGGYGYTF
CDR3nt: TGTGCCAGCAGTTACTCTTCCCAGGGGGGTTATGGCTACACCTTC

j_gene: TRBJ1-6
v_gene: TRBV6-6
d_gene: TRBD1
abundance: NA
CDR3aa: CASSRTGADSPLHF
CDR3nt: TGTGCCAGCAGCCGGACAGGGGCTGATTCACCCCTCCACTTT

j_gene: TRBJ2-3
v_gene: TRBV7-8
d_gene: NA
abundance: NA
CDR3aa: CASSPQTGFGGDTQYF
CDR3nt: TGTGCCAGCAGCCCGCAGACAGGCTTCGGGGGAGATACGCAGTATTTT

j_gene: TRBJ1-5
v_gene: TRBV6-5
d_gene: TRBD1
abundance: NA
CDR3aa: CASSYRTGGNQPQHF
CDR3nt: TGTGCCAGCAGTTACAGGACAGGGGGCAATCAGCCCCAGCATTTT

j_gene: TRBJ1-4
v_gene: TRBV6-1
d_gene: NA
abundance: NA
CDR3aa: CASSWGRSNEKLFF
CDR3nt: TGTGCCAGCAGTTGGGGACGGTCTAATGAAAAACTGTTTTTT

j_gene: TRBJ1-6
v_gene: TRBV4-3
d_gene: NA
abundance: NA
CDR3aa: CASSQSLGTNSPLHF
CDR3nt: TGCGCCAGCAGCCAATCTCTCGGGACCAATTCACCCCTCCACTTT

j_gene: TRBJ2-7
v_gene: TRBV18
d_gene: NA
abundance: NA
CDR3aa: CASSRGLTYEQYF
CDR3nt: TGTGCCAGCTCCCGAGGACTGACCTACGAGCAGTACTTC

j_gene: TRBJ2-1
v_gene: TRBV7-6
d_gene: NA
abundance: NA
CDR3aa: CASSLVSASYNEQFF
CDR3nt: TGTGCCAGCAGCTTAGTATCGGCATCTTACAATGAGCAGTTCTTC

j_gene: TRBJ2-7
v_gene: TRBV11-2
d_gene: TRBD1
abundance: NA
CDR3aa: CASSPDRGARIEQYF
CDR3nt: TGTGCCAGCAGCCCAGACAGGGGCGCGCGAATCGAGCAGTACTTC

j_gene: TRBJ1-2
v_gene: TRBV5-1
d_gene: NA
abundance: NA
CDR3aa: CASSLAAGNYGYTF
CDR3nt: TGCGCCAGCAGCTTGGCCGCAGGGAACTATGGCTACACCTTC

j_gene: TRBJ2-5
v_gene: TRBV5-1
d_gene: TRBD2
abundance: NA
CDR3aa: CASSLGSGGQETQYF
CDR3nt: TGCGCCAGCAGCTTGGGTAGCGGGGGCCAAGAGACCCAGTACTTC

j_gene: TRBJ1-1
v_gene: TRBV19
d_gene: NA
abundance: few
CDR3aa: CASSLGFQTEAFF
CDR3nt: TGTGCCAGTAGTTTAGGGTTTCAAACTGAAGCTTTCTTT

j_gene: TRBJ2-1
v_gene: TRBV2
d_gene: NA
abundance: NA
CDR3aa: CASRFGLTSSSYNEQFF
CDR3nt: TGTGCCAGCAGATTCGGACTAACGTCAAGCTCCTACAATGAGCAGTTCTTC

j_gene: TRBJ2-3
v_gene: TRBV6-6
d_gene: TRBD2
abundance: once
CDR3aa: CASSPGTSEVTQYF
CDR3nt: TGTGCCAGCAGCCCCGGGACTAGCGAGGTTACGCAGTATTTT

j_gene: TRBJ1-2
v_gene: TRBV5-1
d_gene: NA
abundance: NA
CDR3aa: CASSIGHSSGYGYTF
CDR3nt: TGCGCCAGCAGTATTGGACACTCAAGCGGGTATGGCTACACCTTC

j_gene: TRBJ1-3
v_gene: TRBV27
d_gene: NA
abundance: NA
CDR3aa: CASRGTSSGNTIYF
CDR3nt: TGTGCCAGCAGAGGGACCTCCTCTGGAAACACCATATATTTT

j_gene: TRBJ2-7
v_gene: TRBV7-8
d_gene: TRBD1
abundance: few
CDR3aa: CASSLAGQGKYEQYF
CDR3nt: TGTGCCAGCAGCTTAGCAGGACAGGGAAAGTACGAGCAGTACTTC

j_gene: TRBJ1-1
v_gene: TRBV5-1
d_gene: NA
abundance: NA
CDR3aa: CASSLVQANTEAFF
CDR3nt: TGCGCCAGCAGCTTGGTGCAGGCGAACACTGAAGCTTTCTTT

j_gene: TRBJ1-2
v_gene: TRBV19
d_gene: NA
abundance: NA
CDR3aa: CASSSQGGGLGGYTF
CDR3nt: TGTGCCAGTAGTTCCCAAGGTGGGGGCCTAGGGGGCTACACCTTC

j_gene: TRBJ2-3
v_gene: TRBV28
d_gene: NA
abundance: NA
CDR3aa: CASIPPRGTDTQYF
CDR3nt: TGTGCCAGCATCCCACCCCGGGGCACAGATACGCAGTATTTT

j_gene: TRBJ2-2
v_gene: TRBV30
d_gene: NA
abundance: NA
CDR3aa: CAWSPGTGELFF
CDR3nt: TGTGCCTGGTCCCCGGGTACCGGGGAGCTGTTTTTT

j_gene: TRBJ2-7
v_gene: TRBV27
d_gene: NA
abundance: NA
CDR3aa: CASSYRGTAYEQYF
CDR3nt: TGTGCCAGCAGCTATCGGGGGACAGCCTACGAGCAGTACTTC

j_gene: TRBJ2-7
v_gene: TRBV5-1
d_gene: NA
abundance: NA
CDR3aa: CASSLAQSGYEQYF
CDR3nt: TGCGCCAGCAGCTTGGCCCAGTCCGGGTACGAGCAGTACTTC

j_gene: TRBJ2-5
v_gene: TRBV7-2
d_gene: NA
abundance: NA
CDR3aa: CASSSSGGLGKTQYF
CDR3nt: TGTGCCAGCAGCTCTTCGGGCGGCCTTGGCAAGACCCAGTACTTC

j_gene: TRBJ2-1
v_gene: TRBV29-1
d_gene: TRBD2
abundance: NA
CDR3aa: CSVSWAGGPGNEQFF
CDR3nt: TGCAGCGTCTCGTGGGCGGGGGGGCCCGGCAATGAGCAGTTCTTC

j_gene: TRBJ1-4
v_gene: TRBV5-1
d_gene: NA
abundance: NA
CDR3aa: CASSLAMNEKLFF
CDR3nt: TGCGCCAGCAGCTTGGCAATGAATGAAAAACTGTTTTTT

j_gene: TRBJ2-3
v_gene: TRBV7-2
d_gene: NA
abundance: NA
CDR3aa: CASSTAFRRDTQYF
CDR3nt: TGTGCCAGCAGTACCGCCTTCAGGAGAGATACGCAGTATTTT

j_gene: TRBJ1-5
v_gene: TRBV15
d_gene: NA
abundance: NA
CDR3aa: CATSFSSGGGNQPQHF
CDR3nt: TGTGCCACCAGCTTCTCGTCGGGGGGAGGCAATCAGCCCCAGCATTTT